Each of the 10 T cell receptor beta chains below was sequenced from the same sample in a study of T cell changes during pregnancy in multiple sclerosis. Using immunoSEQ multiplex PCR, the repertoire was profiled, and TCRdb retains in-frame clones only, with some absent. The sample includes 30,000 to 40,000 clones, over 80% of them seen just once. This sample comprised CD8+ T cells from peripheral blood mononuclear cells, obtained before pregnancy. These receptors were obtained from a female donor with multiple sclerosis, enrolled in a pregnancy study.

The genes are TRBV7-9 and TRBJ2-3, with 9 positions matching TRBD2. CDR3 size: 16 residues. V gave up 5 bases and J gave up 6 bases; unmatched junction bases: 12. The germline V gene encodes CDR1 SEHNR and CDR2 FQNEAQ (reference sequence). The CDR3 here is CASSPRTSALSDTQYF. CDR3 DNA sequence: TGTGCCAGCAGCCCCCGGACTAGCGCCCTCTCGGATACGCAGTATTTT.

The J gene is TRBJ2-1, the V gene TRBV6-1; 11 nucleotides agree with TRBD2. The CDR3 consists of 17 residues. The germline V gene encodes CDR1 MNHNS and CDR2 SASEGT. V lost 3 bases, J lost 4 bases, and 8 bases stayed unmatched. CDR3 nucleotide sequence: TGTGCCAGCAGTGAGGTAGCGGGGGGGCCATCTTACAATGAGCAGTTCTTC. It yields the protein CASSEVAGGPSYNEQFF.

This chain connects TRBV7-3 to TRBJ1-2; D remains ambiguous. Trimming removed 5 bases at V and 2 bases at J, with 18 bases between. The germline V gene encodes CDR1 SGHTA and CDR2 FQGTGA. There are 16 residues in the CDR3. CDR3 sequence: CASSPSGTVPNYGYTF. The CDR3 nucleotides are TGTGCCAGCAGCCCATCAGGAACAGTTCCAAACTATGGCTACACCTTC. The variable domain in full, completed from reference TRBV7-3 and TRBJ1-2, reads GAGVSQTPSNKVTEKGKYVELRCDPISGHTALYWYRQSLGQGPEFLIYFQGTGAADDSGLPNDRFFAVRPEGSVSTLKIQRTERGDSAVYLCASSPSGTVPNYGYTFGSGTRLTVV.

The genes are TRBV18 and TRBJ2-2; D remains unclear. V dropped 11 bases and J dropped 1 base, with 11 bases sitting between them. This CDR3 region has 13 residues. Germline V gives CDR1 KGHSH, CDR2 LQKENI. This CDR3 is CAAQAQNTGELFF. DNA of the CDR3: TGTGCCGCCCAAGCCCAGAACACCGGGGAGCTGTTTTTT.

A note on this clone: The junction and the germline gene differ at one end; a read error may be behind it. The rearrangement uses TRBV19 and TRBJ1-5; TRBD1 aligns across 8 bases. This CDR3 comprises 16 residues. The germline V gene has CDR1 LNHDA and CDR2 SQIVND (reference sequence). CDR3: CASSIAQGESSQPQHF. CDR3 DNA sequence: TGTGCCAGTAGTATAGCACAGGGGGAGAGCAGTCAGCCCCAGCATTTT. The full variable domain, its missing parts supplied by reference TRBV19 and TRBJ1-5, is DGGITQSPKYLFRKEGQNVTLSCEQNLNHDAMYWYRQDPGQGLRLIYYSQIVNDFQKGDIAEGYSVSREKKESFPLTVTSAQKNPTAFYLCASSIAQGESSQPQHFGDGTRLSIL.

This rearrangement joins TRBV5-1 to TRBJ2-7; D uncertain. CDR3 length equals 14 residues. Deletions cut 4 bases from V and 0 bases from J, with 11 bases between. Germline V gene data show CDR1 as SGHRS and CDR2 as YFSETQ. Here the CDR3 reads CASSRTPISYEQYF. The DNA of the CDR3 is TGCGCCAGCAGCCGTACTCCGATCTCCTACGAGCAGTACTTC.

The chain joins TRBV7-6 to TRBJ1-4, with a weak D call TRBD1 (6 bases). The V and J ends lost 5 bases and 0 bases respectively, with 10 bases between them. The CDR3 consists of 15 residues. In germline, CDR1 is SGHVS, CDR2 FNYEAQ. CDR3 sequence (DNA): TGTGCCAGCAGCGGCAAGGGGGCAACTAATGAAAAACTGTTTTTT. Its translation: CASSGKGATNEKLFF.

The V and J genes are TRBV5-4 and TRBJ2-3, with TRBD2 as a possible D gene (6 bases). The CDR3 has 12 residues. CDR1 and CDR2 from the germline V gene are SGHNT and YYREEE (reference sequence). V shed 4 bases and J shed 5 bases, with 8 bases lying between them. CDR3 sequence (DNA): TGTGCCAGCAGCCCCGGGGGAGATACGCAGTATTTT. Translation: CASSPGGDTQYF.

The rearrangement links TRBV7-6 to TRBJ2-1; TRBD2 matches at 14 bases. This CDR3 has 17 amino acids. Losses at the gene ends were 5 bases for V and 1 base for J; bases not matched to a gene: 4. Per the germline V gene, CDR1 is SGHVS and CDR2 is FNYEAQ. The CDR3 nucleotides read TGTGCCAGCAGCCGCGGGACTAGCGGGAGTTCCTACAATGAGCAGTTCTTC. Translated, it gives CASSRGTSGSSYNEQFF.

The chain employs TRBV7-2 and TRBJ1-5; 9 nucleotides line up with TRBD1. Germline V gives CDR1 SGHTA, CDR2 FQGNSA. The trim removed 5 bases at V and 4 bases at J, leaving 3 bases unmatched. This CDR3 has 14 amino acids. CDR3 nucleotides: TGTGCCAGCAGCCGGGACAGGGCAAATCAGCCCCAGCATTTT. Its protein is CASSRDRANQPQHF.